The clone carrying this TCR beta chain showed up just a few times. Its antigen is undetermined. This specimen comes from a study of T cell repertoires in cytomegalovirus infection. Overall study context: Both CMV infection and a matching HLA type were indicated by public TCR beta signatures.

General observations from the study: CMV carriers with the relevant HLA were identified by cumulative public TCR beta family frequency. CMV-specific TCR beta clonotypes restricted by HLA-C dominated the ex vivo response.

Each CDR3 protein gets one entry after TCRdb re-called the reads with MiXCR. The table has about 250,000 distinct CDR3 sequences, about a sixth seen once. This CDR3 is built from 15 residues. The germline CDR1 and CDR2 sequences are SGHTA and FQGNSA. With V trimmed by 5 bases and J by 5 bases, 10 bases remained unmatched. The rearrangement links TRBV7-2 to TRBJ2-5; TRBD2 matches at 8 bases. The sample comprised CD8+ T cells from PBMCs. The TCR originated in a human donor in good health (CMV status not recorded). Some clones in this sample may be carry-over from other donors' samples. The CDR3 DNA reads as TGTGCCAGCAGCCCGGGGGGGGGCCTGGGGGAGACCCAGTACTTC. Encoded protein: CASSPGGGLGETQYF.